This record looks at one TCR beta chain sequence and its context. This was a deep-level run. Libraries were prepared by immunoSEQ multiplex PCR; TCRdb keeps only in-frame clonotypes and omits some of them. The table has about 2.4 million clones, under 95% seen once. This entry is derived from a study of shared clonotypes between healthy human individuals. For the study at large: Each donor's CD4 naive and CD4 memory cells filled three plates apiece, CD8 naive two, and CD8 memory one.

The V gene's germline CDR1 is SNHLY and CDR2 FYNNEI. The V end was cut by 6 bases, the J end by 8 bases, with 19 bases between. This CDR3 contains 15 residues. The study enrolled healthy HIV-negative adults without recent acute infections or vaccinations as donors. The genes are TRBV2 and TRBJ1-4; possibly TRBD1 for D (6 bases). The receptor's source is a man aged 18 to 29 in good health. Some clones in this sample may be carry-over from other donors' samples. The sample consisted of naive CD4+ T cells from PBMCs. The subset is: CD45RA+ positively selected. The CDR3 sequence is CASSPDTGTEEKLFF. The CDR3 coding sequence is TGTGCCAGCAGCCCAGATACAGGGACGGAAGAAAAACTGTTTTTT.